This TCR beta chain was sequenced during a study of blood T cell repertoires in COVID-19. Assay used: immunoSEQ multiplex PCR; TCRdb lists only in-frame clones, some missing. Of approximately 270,000 clones listed, about nine tenths are singletons. This CDR3 contains 17 residues. V was pared by 1 base and J by 0 bases, with 10 bases between. The germline V gene encodes CDR1 SEHNR and CDR2 FQNEAQ (reference sequence). This TCR came from a man aged 50-60 years with acute or convalescent COVID-19. The sample consisted of peripheral blood. This chain joins TRBV7-9 and TRBJ2-6; tentatively, D is TRBD2 (5 bases). The CDR3 bases are TGTGCCAGCAGCTTAGGTTTCGGGATCTCTGGGGCCAACGTCCTGACTTTC. Translated, it gives CASSLGFGISGANVLTF.